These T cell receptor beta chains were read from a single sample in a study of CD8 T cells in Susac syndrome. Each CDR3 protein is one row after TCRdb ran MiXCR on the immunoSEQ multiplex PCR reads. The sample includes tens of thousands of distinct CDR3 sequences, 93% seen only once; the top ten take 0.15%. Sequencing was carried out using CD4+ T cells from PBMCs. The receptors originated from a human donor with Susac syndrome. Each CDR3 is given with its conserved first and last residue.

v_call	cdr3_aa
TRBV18	CASSPPTIPRFQYF
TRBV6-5	CASSYSIWQHTEAFF
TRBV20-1	CSARDPTHGEAFF
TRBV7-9	CASSSGQGGLYEQYF
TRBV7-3	CASSPTVPDTQYF
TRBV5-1	CASSLAGNQPQHF
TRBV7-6	CASSLARGETQYF
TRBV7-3	CASSLGSSSTDTQYF
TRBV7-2	CASSYGLGDRVYGYTF
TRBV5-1	CASRGVGSGNTIYF
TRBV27	CASSPTSGGSYNEQFF
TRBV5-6	CASSLWGQGTTYEQYF
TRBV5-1	CASSLGQGVKTQYF
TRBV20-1	CSAAGGATEAFF
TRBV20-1	CSAVQGGSTEAFF
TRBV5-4	CASRLAGGPVSNEQFF
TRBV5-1	CASRESTGSNTEAFF
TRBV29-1	CSVDRGYGYTF
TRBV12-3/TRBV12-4	CASSFSAATEAFF
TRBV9	CASSVGGQGQTDTQYF
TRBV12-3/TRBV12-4	CASRAGLYGGYTF
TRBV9	CASSVSGREPQHF
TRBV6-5	CASTFLMGFDEQFF
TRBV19	CASHPHYENSPLHF
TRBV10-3	CAISEGTTYTGELFF
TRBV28	CASRRTATNEKLFF
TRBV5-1	CASSLGLNQGFTEAFF
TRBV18	CASSPGHEGRQFF
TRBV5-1	CASSWRTGEGYTF
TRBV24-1	CATSDSNRGTGRLGRDEQFF
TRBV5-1	CASSLDSLSTDTQYF
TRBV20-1	CSARRQTEKLFF
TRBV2	CASSWGQLEAFF
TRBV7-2	CASSPSDGQGFGEQYF
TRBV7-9	CASSLEGGGPQHF
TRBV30	CARRTGPGTQYF
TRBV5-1	CASSLGLNRLRNRDEQYF
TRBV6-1	CASSVGRQLQETQYF
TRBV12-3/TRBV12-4	CASSFSGVYTGELFF
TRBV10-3	CAISERAGQLQETQYF
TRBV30	CAWSVTQDHQYF
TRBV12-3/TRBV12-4	CASSSQGPSYEQYF